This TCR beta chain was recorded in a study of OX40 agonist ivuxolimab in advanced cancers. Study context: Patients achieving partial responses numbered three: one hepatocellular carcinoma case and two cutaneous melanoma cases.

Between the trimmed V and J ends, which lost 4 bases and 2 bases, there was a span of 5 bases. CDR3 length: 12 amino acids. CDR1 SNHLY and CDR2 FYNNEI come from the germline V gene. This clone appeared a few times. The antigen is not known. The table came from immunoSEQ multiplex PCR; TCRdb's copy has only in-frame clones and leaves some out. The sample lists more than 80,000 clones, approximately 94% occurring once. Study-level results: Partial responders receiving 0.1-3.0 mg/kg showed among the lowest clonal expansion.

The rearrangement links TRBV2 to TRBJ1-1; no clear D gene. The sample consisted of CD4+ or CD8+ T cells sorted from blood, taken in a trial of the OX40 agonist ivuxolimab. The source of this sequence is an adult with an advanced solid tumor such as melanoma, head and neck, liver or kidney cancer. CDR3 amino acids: CASSVANTEAFF. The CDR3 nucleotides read TGTGCCAGCAGTGTTGCCAACACTGAAGCTTTCTTT.